The 25 T cell receptor beta chains presented below share a single source sample, sequenced in a study of beta chain features in type 1 diabetes. These receptors' targets are unknown. The sequenced template was cDNA made from the entire isolated RNA. Some clones are missing from TCRdb's copy, which holds only in-frame ones; the method was immunoSEQ multiplex PCR. Here the sample spans about 190,000 clones, less than 10% being singletons. Whole-study findings and limits: Moderate yet significant TCRB CDR3 shortening was seen in Type 1 diabetes patients in all four CD4+ subsets.

The sequencing input was central memory CD4+ T cells from blood. The receptors here all came from a man aged 18 to 35 with type 1 diabetes.

The chain uses TRBV18 and TRBJ2-3, with 10 bases lining up with TRBD2. The V gene's germline CDR1 is KGHSH and CDR2 LQKENI. V lost 4 bases to trimming and J lost 9 bases; unmatched junction nucleotides: 16. CDR3 length: 17 residues. The CDR3, as DNA: TGTGCCAGCTCACGTACCCCTAGCGGGGGCACGGGGACGACGCAGTATTTT. Translation: CASSRTPSGGTGTTQYF.

This clone has at least ten counts. The chain uses TRBV5-1 and TRBJ2-2, with D perhaps TRBD1 (6 bases). V was cut by 0 bases and J by 3 bases, with 9 bases left in between. CDR1 is SGHRS and CDR2 is YFSETQ in the germline V gene. The CDR3 totals 15 residues. CDR3 protein: CASSLAQGDTGELFF. As DNA, the CDR3 is TGCGCCAGCAGCTTGGCACAGGGCGACACCGGGGAGCTGTTTTTT.

This clone was counted only a few times. The chain combines TRBV9 with TRBJ2-3; TRBD1 matches 7 bases. The V and J ends lost 0 bases and 1 base, in that order; junction bases with no gene match: 5. The CDR3 sequence is 16 residues long. Germline V CDR1 and CDR2: SGDLS, YYNGEE. The CDR3 DNA reads as TGTGCCAGCAGCGTAGAACAGGGGCGAGGCACAGATACGCAGTATTTT. It encodes CASSVEQGRGTDTQYF.

In this sample, this clone turned up a few times. This rearrangement joins TRBV7-9 to TRBJ1-4, with no clear D. Trimming removed 5 bases from V and 3 bases from J, with 13 bases in between. The length of the CDR3 is 15 residues. CDR1 SEHNR and CDR2 FQNEAQ come from the germline V gene (reference sequence). CDR3 sequence: CASSPERRSNEKLFF. CDR3 coding DNA: TGTGCCAGCAGCCCCGAGAGGCGTTCTAATGAAAAACTGTTTTTT.

The rearrangement joins TRBV6-6 to TRBJ2-5; 7 nucleotides agree with TRBD1. The junction had 6 bases not matched to a gene; V was cut back by 3 bases and J by 2 bases. Germline V lookup: CDR1 MNHNY, CDR2 SVGAGI (reference sequence). The CDR3 contains 15 residues. CDR3 in DNA: TGTGCCAGCAGTTATGCTGGGACAGATCAAGAGACCCAGTACTTC. Translating gives CASSYAGTDQETQYF.

This clone was seen only a few times. This chain connects TRBV10-1 to TRBJ2-7, with 9 bases that match TRBD1. The ends lost 7 bases at V and 2 bases at J; junction bases unmatched: 6. This CDR3 has 14 amino acids. Germline CDR1 reads WNHNN; CDR2 reads SYGVQD (reference sequence). The CDR3 is CASMPGQGPYEQYF. The CDR3, as DNA: TGCGCCAGCATGCCGGGACAGGGTCCCTACGAGCAGTACTTC.

This clone was counted ten times or more. The chain combines TRBV18 with TRBJ2-1, with 7 positions matching TRBD2. The germline V gene has CDR1 KGHSH and CDR2 LQKENI. This CDR3 spans 16 amino acids. V trimming: 0 bases; J trimming: 8 bases; junction bases outside the gene matches: 10. CDR3 coding DNA: TGTGCCAGCTCACCACCTGGTGGGAGGGCCCGGGATGAGCAGTTCTTC. Translation: CASSPPGGRARDEQFF.

The chain links TRBV5-4 to TRBJ2-2; TRBD2 is a possible D gene (6 bases). Germline V gene lookup returns CDR1 SGHNT and CDR2 YYREEE (reference sequence). CDR3 length: 17 residues. Trimming left V 0 bases short and J 4 bases short, with 16 bases between. CDR3 nucleotides: TGTGCCAGCAGCTTGGGCGGCGGGGCACGAGGCACCGGGGAGCTGTTTTTT. This codes for CASSLGGGARGTGELFF.

The gene calls are TRBV6-5 and TRBJ2-6; D may be TRBD2 (6 bases). CDR1 is MNHEY and CDR2 is SVGAGI in the germline V gene. Between the trimmed V and J ends, which lost 2 bases and 4 bases, there was a span of 12 bases. The CDR3 has 16 amino acids. In nucleotides, the CDR3 is TGTGCCAGCAGTTACCGGGAGCGCATAGGGGCCAACGTCCTGACTTTC. It specifies CASSYRERIGANVLTF.

The table lists this clone with many counts. This chain links TRBV29-1 with TRBJ1-1; D is ambiguous. The CDR3 covers 13 residues. The germline V gene encodes CDR1 SQVTM and CDR2 ANQGSEA. V lost 2 bases and J 1 base, leaving 8 bases between the germline ends. In DNA, the CDR3 is TGCAGCGTTGAATCCCCAGAGAACACTGAAGCTTTCTTT. This encodes CSVESPENTEAFF.

This chain links TRBV19 with TRBJ2-7; TRBD2 might be the D (5 bases). This CDR3 has 14 amino acids. Trimming pared 5 bases from V and 2 bases from J, leaving 13 bases between. From germline, CDR1 is LNHDA and CDR2 SQIVND (reference sequence). CDR3 DNA sequence: TGTGCCAGTAGTGCTCAGACCGGGGCCTACGAGCAGTACTTC. The encoded protein is CASSAQTGAYEQYF.

The sample holds one count of this clone. The chain recombines TRBV2 with TRBJ2-3, with a possible D match to TRBD2 (5 bases). Germline CDR1 reads SNHLY; CDR2 reads FYNNEI. The CDR3 has 13 residues. V lost 2 bases and J lost 8, with 11 bases in between. The CDR3 sequence is CASSEFMGSTQYF. The CDR3, as DNA: TGTGCCAGCAGTGAATTCATGGGGAGTACGCAGTATTTT. Drawing the rest from reference TRBV2 and TRBJ2-3, the complete variable domain is EPEVTQTPSHQVTQMGQEVILRCVPISNHLYFYWYRQILGQKVEFLVSFYNNEISEKSEIFDDQFSVERPDGSNFTLKIRSTKLEDSAMYFCASSEFMGSTQYFGPGTRLTVL.

This clone appeared a few times. The chain uses TRBV7-8 and TRBJ2-1; the match to TRBD2 covers 8 bases. V shed 2 bases, J shed 8 bases, and the junction held 14 bases outside the gene matches. The germline CDR1 and CDR2 sequences are SGHVS and FQNEAQ. The CDR3 extends over 17 amino acids. For the CDR3, the DNA is TGTGCCAGCAGCTTACCAGCGGGAGTTAGCTGGGCGGATGAGCAGTTCTTC. Protein: CASSLPAGVSWADEQFF.

A few counts support this clone. The chain uses TRBV29-1 and TRBJ2-5, with D possibly matching TRBD2 (5 bases). This CDR3 spans 13 amino acids. Per the germline V gene, CDR1 is SQVTM and CDR2 is ANQGSEA. The V gene lost 6 bases and the J gene lost 5 bases, with 16 bases spanning the gap. The CDR3 nucleotides are TGCAGCGTAACGCCTGCGGGTGTGGAGACCCAGTACTTC. It encodes CSVTPAGVETQYF.

This clone showed up just a few times. This chain links TRBV28 with TRBJ1-2, with D uncertain. Germline V gene lookup returns CDR1 MDHEN and CDR2 SYDVKM. CDR3 length: 11 amino acids. The V end lost 10 bases, the J end lost 6 bases, and 12 bases lay between the germline ends. CDR3 amino acids: CATSRGNGYTF. CDR3 bases: TGTGCCACCTCCCGCGGGAATGGCTACACCTTC.

This clone occurred a few times. The rearrangement joins TRBV30 to TRBJ1-5; weak D call: TRBD1 (5 bases). From germline, CDR1 is GTSNPN and CDR2 SVGIG (reference sequence). Trimming took 2 bases from V and 4 from J, leaving 12 bases between them. The CDR3 is 14 residues long. The CDR3 coding sequence is TGTGCCTGGAGTTCGCAGGGTGGGAATCAGCCCCAGCATTTT. As protein: CAWSSQGGNQPQHF.

The chain recombines TRBV5-4 with TRBJ2-1, with 7 bases aligning to TRBD1. Germline V gene data show CDR1 as SGHNT and CDR2 as YYREEE (reference sequence). Trimming cost V 4 bases and J 4 bases; bases outside gene matches: 8. The CDR3 extends over 15 amino acids. CDR3 protein: CASSPQGFGYNEQFF. As DNA, the CDR3 is TGTGCCAGCAGCCCACAGGGGTTTGGGTACAATGAGCAGTTCTTC.

The chain uses TRBV2 and TRBJ1-2, with D possibly being TRBD1 (5 bases). V was clipped by 4 bases and J by 4 bases, with 7 bases between them. Germline values: CDR1 SNHLY, CDR2 FYNNEI. This CDR3 has 12 amino acids. CDR3: CASSGGSYGYTF. The CDR3 DNA reads TGTGCCAGCAGTGGGGGCAGCTATGGCTACACCTTC.

CDR3 region: CASSITGGADTQYF. CDR3 nucleotides: TGTGCCAGCAGTATAACAGGGGGCGCAGATACGCAGTATTTT. The genes are TRBV28 and TRBJ2-3; 9 bases match TRBD1. This CDR3 spans 14 amino acids. V trimming: 5 bases; J trimming: 4 bases; junction bases outside the gene matches: 4. Germline V gene lookup returns CDR1 MDHEN and CDR2 SYDVKM. Supplemented by reference TRBV28 and TRBJ2-3, the full variable domain reads DVKVTQSSRYLVKRTGEKVFLECVQDMDHENMFWYRQDPGLGLRLIYFSYDVKMKEKGDIPEGYSVSREKKERFSLILESASTNQTSMYLCASSITGGADTQYFGPGTRLTVL.

This rearrangement joins TRBV7-9 to TRBJ1-2, with D tentatively TRBD1 (6 bases). CDR1 is SEHNR, CDR2 FQNEAQ, per germline (reference sequence). This CDR3 is built from 14 residues. The ends were cut back, 3 bases at V and 8 bases at J, with 16 bases in the middle. CDR3 sequence: CASSFSLRGTGYTF. CDR3 bases: TGTGCCAGCAGCTTTTCTCTCAGGGGAACCGGCTACACCTTC.

This clone was counted between two and nine times. The chain joins TRBV4-3 to TRBJ1-2, with D perhaps TRBD1 (5 bases). The V gene's germline CDR1 is LGHNA and CDR2 YSLEER. V was cut by 1 base and J by 7 bases, with 7 bases left in between. The CDR3 is made up of 12 amino acids. The CDR3 here is CASSQGDSGYTF. The CDR3 bases are TGCGCCAGCAGCCAAGGTGACAGTGGCTACACCTTC.

This clone was seen a handful of times. V is TRBV10-2 and J is TRBJ2-5; no firm D call. Trimming removed 4 bases from V and 7 bases from J, with 16 bases in between. The germline V gene has CDR1 WSHSY and CDR2 SAAADI. CDR3 size: 14 residues. The CDR3 coding sequence is TGCGCCAGCAGTGTTGCCAGTCGCTCTGGGACCCAGTACTTC. The encoded protein is CASSVASRSGTQYF.

This clone was observed at least ten times. This chain joins TRBV7-2 and TRBJ2-3; the match to TRBD2 covers 8 bases. In germline, CDR1 is SGHTA, CDR2 FQGNSA. CDR3 length equals 18 residues. V was pared by 5 bases and J by 0 bases, with 13 bases of the junction left unmatched. The CDR3 region is CASSVTAGGPTSTDTQYF. Written as DNA, the CDR3 is TGTGCCAGCAGCGTCACGGCGGGGGGACCTACTAGCACAGATACGCAGTATTTT.

This clone was detected only a few times. The chain joins TRBV7-8 to TRBJ1-1; D not resolved. This CDR3 region has 13 residues. V lost 0 bases, J lost 7 bases, and 9 bases lay in between. Per the germline V gene, CDR1 is SGHVS and CDR2 is FQNEAQ. CDR3 sequence: CASSLALDNEAFF. The CDR3 DNA sequence: TGTGCCAGCAGCTTAGCCCTCGACAATGAAGCTTTCTTT.

This clone showed up just a few times. The chain recombines TRBV2 with TRBJ2-7; 8 bases are shared with TRBD1. The CDR3 length is 16 residues. Unmatched junction bases numbered 7, after V lost 1 base and J lost 2 bases. The germline V gene encodes CDR1 SNHLY and CDR2 FYNNEI. The CDR3 DNA follows: TGTGCCAGCAGTGAAGGTGATACGGACAGGGCCTACGAGCAGTACTTC. Amino acids: CASSEGDTDRAYEQYF. Drawing the rest from reference TRBV2 and TRBJ2-7, the complete variable domain is EPEVTQTPSHQVTQMGQEVILRCVPISNHLYFYWYRQILGQKVEFLVSFYNNEISEKSEIFDDQFSVERPDGSNFTLKIRSTKLEDSAMYFCASSEGDTDRAYEQYFGPGTRLTVT.